This TCR beta chain comes out of a study of identifying expanded T cells in peripheral blood. Assay: immunoSEQ multiplex PCR; the TCRdb copy retains only in-frame clones and omits some. The table includes around 76,000 clones, roughly nine tenths detected once. The sample holds one count of this clone. The V gene's germline CDR1 is MGHRA and CDR2 YSYEKL. This CDR3 contains 16 residues. V trimming: 0 bases; J trimming: 4 bases; junction bases outside the gene matches: 7. No infections or other immune events were documented during collection. This receptor was taken from a person aged 18-69 years in good health. What was sequenced was blood. The V call is TRBV4-1, the J call TRBJ2-5; TRBD2 matches 8 bases. CDR3 region: CASSQDKGLEGETQYF. CDR3 nucleotide sequence: TGCGCCAGCAGCCAAGACAAGGGACTAGAAGGAGAGACCCAGTACTTC.